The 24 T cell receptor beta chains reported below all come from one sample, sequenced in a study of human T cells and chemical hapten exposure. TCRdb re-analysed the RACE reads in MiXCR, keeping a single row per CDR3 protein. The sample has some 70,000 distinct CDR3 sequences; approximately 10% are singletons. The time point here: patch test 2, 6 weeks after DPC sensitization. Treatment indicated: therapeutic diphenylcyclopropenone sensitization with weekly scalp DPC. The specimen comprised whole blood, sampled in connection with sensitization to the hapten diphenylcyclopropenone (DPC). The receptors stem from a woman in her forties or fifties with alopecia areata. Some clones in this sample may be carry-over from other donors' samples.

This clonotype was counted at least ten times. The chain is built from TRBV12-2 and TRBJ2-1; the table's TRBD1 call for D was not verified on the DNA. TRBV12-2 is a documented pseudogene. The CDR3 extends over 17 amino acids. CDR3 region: CASRSLLDREDYNEQFF. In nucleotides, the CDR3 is TGTGCAAGTCGCTCCCTCCTGGACAGGGAAGACTACAATGAGCAGTTCTTC.

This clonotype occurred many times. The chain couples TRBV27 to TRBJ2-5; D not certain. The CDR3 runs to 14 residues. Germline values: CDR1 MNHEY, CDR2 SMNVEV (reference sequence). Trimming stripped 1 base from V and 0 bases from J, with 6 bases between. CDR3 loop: CASSLLGYQETQYF. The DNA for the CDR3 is TGTGCCAGCAGTTTATTAGGGTACCAAGAGACCCAGTACTTC.

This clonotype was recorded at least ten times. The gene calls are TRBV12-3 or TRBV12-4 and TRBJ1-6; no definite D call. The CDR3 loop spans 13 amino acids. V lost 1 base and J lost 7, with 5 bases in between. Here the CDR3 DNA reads TGTGCCAGCAGTTTAGAGGTCAATTCACCCCTCCACTTT. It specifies CASSLEVNSPLHF.

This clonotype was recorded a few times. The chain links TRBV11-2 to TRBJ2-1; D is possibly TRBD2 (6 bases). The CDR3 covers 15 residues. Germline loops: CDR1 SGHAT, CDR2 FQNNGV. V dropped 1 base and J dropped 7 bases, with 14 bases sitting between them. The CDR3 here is CASSLVGRTGNEQFF. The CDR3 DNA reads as TGTGCCAGCAGCTTAGTGGGGAGGACGGGAAATGAGCAGTTCTTC.

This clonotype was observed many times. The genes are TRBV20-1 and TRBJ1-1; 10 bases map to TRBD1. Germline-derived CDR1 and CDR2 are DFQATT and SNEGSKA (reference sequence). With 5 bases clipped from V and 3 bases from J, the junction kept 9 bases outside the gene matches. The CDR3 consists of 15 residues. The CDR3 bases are TGCAGTGCTCCAGCCCTCGGGACAGGGGACACTGAAGCTTTCTTT. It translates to CSAPALGTGDTEAFF.

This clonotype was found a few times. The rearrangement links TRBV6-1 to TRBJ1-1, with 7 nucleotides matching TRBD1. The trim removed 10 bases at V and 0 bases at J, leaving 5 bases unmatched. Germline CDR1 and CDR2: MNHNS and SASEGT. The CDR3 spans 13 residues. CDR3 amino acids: CAITGQMNTEAFF. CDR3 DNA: TGTGCCATCACGGGACAGATGAACACTGAAGCTTTCTTT.

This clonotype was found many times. CDR3 amino acids: CASSIDSGGTYEQYF. The CDR3 nucleotides read TGTGCCAGCAGCATCGATAGCGGGGGAACCTACGAGCAGTACTTC. V is TRBV7-2 and J is TRBJ2-7, with 9 nucleotides matching TRBD2. The CDR3 is made up of 15 amino acids. Losses at the gene ends were 5 bases for V and 2 bases for J; bases not matched to a gene: 7. Germline values: CDR1 SGHTA, CDR2 FQGNSA.

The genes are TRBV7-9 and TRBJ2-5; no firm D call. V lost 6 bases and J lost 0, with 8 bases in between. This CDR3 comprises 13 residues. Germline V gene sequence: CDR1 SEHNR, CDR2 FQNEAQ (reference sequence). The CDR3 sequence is CASSPANQETQYF. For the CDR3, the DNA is TGTGCCAGCAGTCCGGCCAACCAAGAGACCCAGTACTTC. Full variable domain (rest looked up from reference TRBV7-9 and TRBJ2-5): DTGVSQNPRHKITKRGQNVTFRCDPISEHNRLYWYRQTLGQGPEFLTYFQNEAQLEKSRLLSDRFSAERPKGSFSTLEIQRTEQGDSAMYLCASSPANQETQYFGPGTRLLVL.

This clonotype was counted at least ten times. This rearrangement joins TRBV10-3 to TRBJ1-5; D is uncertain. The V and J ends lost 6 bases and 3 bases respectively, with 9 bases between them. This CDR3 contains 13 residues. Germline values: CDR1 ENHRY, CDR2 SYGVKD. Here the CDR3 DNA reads TGTGCCATCAGCGTAGGGTTCAATCAGCCCCAGCATTTT. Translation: CAISVGFNQPQHF.

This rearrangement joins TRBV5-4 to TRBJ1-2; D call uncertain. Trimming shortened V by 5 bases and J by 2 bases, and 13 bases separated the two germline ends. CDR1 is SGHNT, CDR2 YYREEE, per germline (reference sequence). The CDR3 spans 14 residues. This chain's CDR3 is CASRPRTSNYGYTF. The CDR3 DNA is TGTGCCAGCAGGCCGCGGACGTCGAACTATGGCTACACCTTC.

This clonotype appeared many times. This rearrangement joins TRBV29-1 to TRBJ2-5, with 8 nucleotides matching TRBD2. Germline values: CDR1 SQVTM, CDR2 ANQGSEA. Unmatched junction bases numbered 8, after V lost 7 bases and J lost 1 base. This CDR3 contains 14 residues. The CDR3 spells CSARTSMGQETQYF. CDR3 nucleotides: TGCAGCGCCCGGACTAGCATGGGCCAAGAGACCCAGTACTTC.

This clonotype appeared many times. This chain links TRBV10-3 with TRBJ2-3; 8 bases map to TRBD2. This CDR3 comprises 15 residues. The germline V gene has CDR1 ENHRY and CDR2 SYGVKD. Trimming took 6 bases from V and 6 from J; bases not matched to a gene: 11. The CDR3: CAIRRGTSGRDTQYF. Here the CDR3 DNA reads TGTGCCATCAGACGCGGAACTAGCGGTAGGGATACGCAGTATTTT.

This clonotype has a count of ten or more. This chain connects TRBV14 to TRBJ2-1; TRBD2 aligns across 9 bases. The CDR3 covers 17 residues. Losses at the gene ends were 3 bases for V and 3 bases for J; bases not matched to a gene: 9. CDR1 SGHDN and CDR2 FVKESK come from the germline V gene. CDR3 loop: CASSHGLASRVYNEQFF. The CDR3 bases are TGTGCCAGCAGCCACGGACTAGCGTCGAGGGTCTACAATGAGCAGTTCTTC.

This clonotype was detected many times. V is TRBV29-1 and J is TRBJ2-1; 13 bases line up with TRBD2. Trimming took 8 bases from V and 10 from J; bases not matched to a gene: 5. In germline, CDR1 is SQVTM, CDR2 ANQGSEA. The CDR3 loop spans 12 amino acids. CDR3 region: CSTSGRGREQFF. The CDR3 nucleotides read TGCAGCACTAGCGGGAGGGGAAGAGAGCAGTTCTTC.

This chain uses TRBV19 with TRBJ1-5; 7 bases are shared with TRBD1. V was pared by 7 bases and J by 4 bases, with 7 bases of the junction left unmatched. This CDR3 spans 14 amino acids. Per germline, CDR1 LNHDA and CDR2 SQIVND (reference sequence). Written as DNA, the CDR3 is TGTGCCAGTAATGGGGACAGAAGAAATCAGCCCCAGCATTTT. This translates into CASNGDRRNQPQHF.

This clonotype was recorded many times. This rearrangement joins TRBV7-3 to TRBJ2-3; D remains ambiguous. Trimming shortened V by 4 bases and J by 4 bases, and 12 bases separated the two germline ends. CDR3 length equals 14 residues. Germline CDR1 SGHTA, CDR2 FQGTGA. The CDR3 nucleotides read TGTGCCAGCAGCTCCGGACCCGCCTCAGATACGCAGTATTTT. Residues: CASSSGPASDTQYF.

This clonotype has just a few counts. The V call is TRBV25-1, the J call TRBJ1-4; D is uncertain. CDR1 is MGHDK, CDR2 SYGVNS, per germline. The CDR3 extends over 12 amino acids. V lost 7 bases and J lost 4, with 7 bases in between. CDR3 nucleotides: TGTGCCAGCAACGGGGATAATGAAAAACTGTTTTTT. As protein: CASNGDNEKLFF.

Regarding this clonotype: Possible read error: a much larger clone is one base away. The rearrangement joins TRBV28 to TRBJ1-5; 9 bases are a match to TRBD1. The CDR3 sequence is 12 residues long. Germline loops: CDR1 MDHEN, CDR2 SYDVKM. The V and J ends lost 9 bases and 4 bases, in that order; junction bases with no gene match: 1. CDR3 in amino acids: CASGTGNQPQHF. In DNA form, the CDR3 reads TGTGCCAGTGGGACAGGGAATCAGCCCCAGCATTTT.

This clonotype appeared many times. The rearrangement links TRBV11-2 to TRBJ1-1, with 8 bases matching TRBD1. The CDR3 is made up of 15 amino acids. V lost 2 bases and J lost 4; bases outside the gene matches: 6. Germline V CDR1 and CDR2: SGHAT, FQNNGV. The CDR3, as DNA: TGTGCCAGCAGCTTAAAGGGACAGGTGGGCACTGAAGCTTTCTTT. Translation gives CASSLKGQVGTEAFF.

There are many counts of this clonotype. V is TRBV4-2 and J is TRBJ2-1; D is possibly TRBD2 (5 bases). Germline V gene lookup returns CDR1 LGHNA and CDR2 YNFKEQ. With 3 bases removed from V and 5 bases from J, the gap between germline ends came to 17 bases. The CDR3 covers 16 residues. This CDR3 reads CASSHKLREEDNEQFF. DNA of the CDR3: TGTGCCAGCAGCCACAAGCTACGGGAAGAGGACAATGAGCAGTTCTTC.

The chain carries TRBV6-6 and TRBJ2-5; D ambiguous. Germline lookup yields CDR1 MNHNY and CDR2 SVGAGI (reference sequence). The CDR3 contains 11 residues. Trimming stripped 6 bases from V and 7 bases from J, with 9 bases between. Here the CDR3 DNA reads TGTGCCAGCAGAGACACGGGGACCCAGTACTTC. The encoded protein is CASRDTGTQYF.

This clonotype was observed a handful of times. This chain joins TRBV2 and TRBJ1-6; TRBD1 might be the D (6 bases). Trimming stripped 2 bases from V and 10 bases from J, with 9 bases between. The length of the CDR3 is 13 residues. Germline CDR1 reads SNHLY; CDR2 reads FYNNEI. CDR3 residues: CASSEQGRSPLHF. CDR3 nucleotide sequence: TGTGCCAGCAGTGAACAGGGGAGGTCACCCCTCCACTTT.

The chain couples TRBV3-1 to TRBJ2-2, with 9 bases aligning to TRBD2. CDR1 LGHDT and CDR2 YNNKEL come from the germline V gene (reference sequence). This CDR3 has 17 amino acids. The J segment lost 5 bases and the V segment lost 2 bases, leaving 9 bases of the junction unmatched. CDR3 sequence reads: CASSQSHSGSQTGELFF. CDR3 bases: TGTGCCAGCAGCCAAAGCCATAGCGGGAGTCAAACCGGGGAGCTGTTTTTT.

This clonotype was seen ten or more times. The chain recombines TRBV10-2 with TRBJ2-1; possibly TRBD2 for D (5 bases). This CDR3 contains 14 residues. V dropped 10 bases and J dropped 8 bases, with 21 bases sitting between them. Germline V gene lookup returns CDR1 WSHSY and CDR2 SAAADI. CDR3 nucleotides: TGCGCCACCACAAGGACTCAAAGAGCCGATGAGCAGTTCTTC. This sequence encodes CATTRTQRADEQFF.